Below are 5 T cell receptor beta chains sequenced from a single sample in a study of cytomegalovirus exposure and HLA in healthy donors. PCR primers comprised 60 Vbeta and 13 Jbeta primers. Using immunoSEQ multiplex PCR, the repertoire was profiled, and TCRdb retains in-frame clones only, with some absent. The repertoire includes under 200,000 clones, 55% to 70% of them detected once, and 2.5% to 3% sits in the top ten. The sample consisted of PBMCs. These receptors were collected from a woman in her forties in good health and CMV-seropositive.

This chain connects TRBV7-9 to TRBJ2-3, with 11 bases matching TRBD2. The CDR3 length is 17 residues. With V trimmed by 2 bases and J by 2 bases, 6 bases remained unmatched. Germline CDR1 SEHNR, CDR2 FQNEAQ (reference sequence). CDR3 coding DNA: TGTGCCAGCAGCTTAACCCTAGCGGGGGGATACACAGATACGCAGTATTTT. Translation gives CASSLTLAGGYTDTQYF.

The V gene is TRBV18, the J gene TRBJ1-2; D perhaps matches TRBD1 (6 bases). The CDR3 is 14 residues long. CDR1 and CDR2 from the germline V gene are KGHSH and LQKENI. The V and J ends lost 3 bases and 7 bases respectively, with 15 bases between them. Here the CDR3 DNA reads TGTGCCAGCTCACCTTCTTCAGGGGCGCCTGGCTACACCTTC. Its translation is CASSPSSGAPGYTF.

This chain connects TRBV28 to TRBJ1-4; 8 bases line up with TRBD1. The germline V gene encodes CDR1 MDHEN and CDR2 SYDVKM. The CDR3 runs to 16 residues. Unmatched junction bases numbered 5, after V lost 3 bases and J lost 2 bases. DNA of the CDR3: TGTGCCAGCAGTTTGCAGGGGGCTGGGACTAATGAAAAACTGTTTTTT. This encodes CASSLQGAGTNEKLFF.

The chain carries TRBV6-5 and TRBJ1-6, with D possibly TRBD1 on 5 matching bases. V lost 4 bases and J 4 bases, leaving 11 bases between the germline ends. Looked up from germline, CDR1 is MNHEY and CDR2 is SVGAGI. CDR3 length: 15 amino acids. CDR3 sequence (DNA): TGTGCCAGCAGTTCGCAGGGTTTATATAATTCACCCCTCCACTTT. Its protein is CASSSQGLYNSPLHF.

This clone was recorded a few times. The V call is TRBV18, the J call TRBJ1-4; 7 nucleotides match TRBD1. The CDR3 totals 14 residues. Germline CDR1 KGHSH, CDR2 LQKENI. The V gene end was trimmed by 5 bases and the J gene end by 8 bases; junction bases not matched to a gene: 8. This chain's CDR3 is CASSTDRVEEKLFF. DNA of the CDR3: TGTGCCAGCTCAACCGACAGGGTAGAGGAAAAACTGTTTTTT.